The present entry profiles one TCR beta chain with its context. This specimen belongs to a study of blood T cell repertoires in COVID-19. Study details: The study drew acute and convalescent COVID-19 samples from the United States, Italy and Spain. PBMCs, B-cell-depleted T cells, or T cells provided the cDNA or gDNA that made up the material.

Those who participated ranged in age from roughly 18 to 90 years and resided in some 24 US areas. In the study's own analysis: The authors estimated nucleated cell counts from reference gene primer amplification. Data came from immunoSEQ multiplex PCR; TCRdb stores just in-frame clones and leaves some out. D and trimming were read from the DNA, whereas the V and J calls and clone size are those reported in that table. The table shows 300,000 to 350,000 clones, with almost 90% occurring only once. The receptor was derived from a woman between 18 and 30 years old with acute COVID-19. The sequenced sample consisted of PBMCs or T cells enriched from blood (not recorded which).

The CDR3 region has the DNA TGTGCCAGCAGCTTATGGACAGGGGGCGCGATAAATGAGCAGTTCTTC. Translation gives CASSLWTGGAINEQFF. This rearrangement joins TRBV7-3 to TRBJ2-1; TRBD1 matches 11 bases. With 2 bases clipped from V and 7 bases from J, the junction kept 7 bases outside the gene matches. Germline V lookup: CDR1 SGHTA, CDR2 FQGTGA. This CDR3 has 16 residues.